These T cell receptor beta chains were read from a single sample in a study of Tregs in tolerant kidney transplant recipients. Sequencing was performed with immunoSEQ multiplex PCR; in TCRdb, only in-frame clones are kept and a portion is missing. The sample carries some 65,000 clones, less than 90% recorded once. Material: CD4+ T cells from blood. These receptors all stem from a human donor in good health. The CDR3 runs from the conserved cysteine through the conserved F or W. Each record gives: V gene, J gene, D gene, CDR3 protein. The D gene is left open where the match is weak.

V: TRBV7-2; J: TRBJ1-5; D: -; CDR3: CASSADGLNQPQHF
V: TRBV27; J: TRBJ1-1; D: TRBD1; CDR3: CASSLYRGFDAFF
V: TRBV7-7; J: TRBJ1-2; D: -; CDR3: CASSLSERRDYGYTF
V: TRBV6-1; J: TRBJ1-1; D: -; CDR3: CASSDVPMNTEAFF
V: TRBV6-5; J: TRBJ2-7; D: TRBD1; CDR3: CASSRQGTAYEQYF
V: TRBV5-1; J: TRBJ2-1; D: TRBD2; CDR3: CASSFGGGINEQFF
V: TRBV7-9; J: TRBJ2-1; D: -; CDR3: CASSFIGRSYNEQFF
V: TRBV13; J: TRBJ2-7; D: TRBD2; CDR3: CASSPRTSGGTLSYEQYF
V: TRBV10-3; J: TRBJ2-7; D: -; CDR3: CAISPDRFSYEQYF
V: TRBV11-2; J: TRBJ2-3; D: -; CDR3: CASIAQRTDTQYF
V: TRBV18; J: TRBJ1-1; D: -; CDR3: CASSPRDIMNTEAFF
V: TRBV7-2; J: TRBJ1-3; D: -; CDR3: CASSLAQWTASGNTIYF
V: TRBV5-1; J: TRBJ2-7; D: TRBD2; CDR3: CASSLSPSGPGGLYEQYF
V: TRBV5-4; J: TRBJ2-5; D: TRBD2; CDR3: CASSLGLAGVAQYF